This T cell receptor beta chain was sequenced during a study of shared T cell receptors in the human thymus. Here immunoSEQ multiplex PCR was the method, and the copy in TCRdb shows in-frame clones only, minus some. The table lists approximately 490,000 clones, approximately 80% of them singletons. Another study also made use of these data, one on human thymus T cells. That work states: Congenital heart defects were the reason for the corrective surgery that the donors, healthy Finnish infants, were having. Thymic material originated from resections removed in the course of corrective heart surgery. Thymic and blood repertoires appeared to carry a bias in their V and J gene usage. Overlap was high between thymic repertoires from unrelated individuals, as reported in related research.

The origin of this receptor is a boy younger than two with a congenital heart defect. Sequencing was performed on thymocytes.

CDR3 sequence (DNA): TGTGCCAGCAGCCAACCACCCCGACTAGCGGGAGGATTCATCGCGAACACCGGGGAGCTGTTTTTT. Amino acids: CASSQPPRLAGGFIANTGELFF. V is TRBV14 and J is TRBJ2-2, with 13 nucleotides matching TRBD2. With V trimmed by 2 bases and J by 0 bases, 15 bases remained unmatched. The CDR3 length is 22 residues. Germline values: CDR1 SGHDN, CDR2 FVKESK.